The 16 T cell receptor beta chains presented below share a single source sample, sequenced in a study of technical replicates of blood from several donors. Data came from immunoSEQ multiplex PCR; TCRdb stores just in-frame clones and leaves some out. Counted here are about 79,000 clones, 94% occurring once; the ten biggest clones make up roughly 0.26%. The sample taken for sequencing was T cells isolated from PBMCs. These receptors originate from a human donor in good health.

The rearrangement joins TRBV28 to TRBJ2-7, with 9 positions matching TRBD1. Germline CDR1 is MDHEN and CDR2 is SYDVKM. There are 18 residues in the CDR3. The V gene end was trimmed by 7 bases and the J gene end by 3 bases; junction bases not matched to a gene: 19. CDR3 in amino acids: CASTITGGISGVRYEQYF. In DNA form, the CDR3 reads TGTGCCAGCACCATAACAGGGGGCATTTCTGGCGTCCGCTACGAGCAGTACTTC.

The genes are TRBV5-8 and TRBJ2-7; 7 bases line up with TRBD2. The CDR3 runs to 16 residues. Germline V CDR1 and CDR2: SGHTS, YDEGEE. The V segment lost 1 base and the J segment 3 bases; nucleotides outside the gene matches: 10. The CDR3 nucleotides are TGTGCCAGCAGCTTGCTCCCCGACGGGGGGAACTACGAGCAGTACTTC. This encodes CASSLLPDGGNYEQYF.

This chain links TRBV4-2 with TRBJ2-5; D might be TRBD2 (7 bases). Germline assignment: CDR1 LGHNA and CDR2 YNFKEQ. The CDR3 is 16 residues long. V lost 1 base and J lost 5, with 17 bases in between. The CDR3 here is CASSQGGGAAGETQYF. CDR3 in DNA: TGTGCCAGCAGCCAAGGGGGGGGCGCGGCTGGGGAGACCCAGTACTTC.

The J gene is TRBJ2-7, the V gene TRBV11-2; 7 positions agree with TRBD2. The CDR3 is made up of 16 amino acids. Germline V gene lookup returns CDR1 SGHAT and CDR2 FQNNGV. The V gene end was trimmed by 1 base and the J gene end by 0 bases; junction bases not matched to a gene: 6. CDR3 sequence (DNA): TGTGCCAGCAGCTTAGGGGGGGGGAAGAGCTCCTACGAGCAGTACTTC. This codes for CASSLGGGKSSYEQYF.

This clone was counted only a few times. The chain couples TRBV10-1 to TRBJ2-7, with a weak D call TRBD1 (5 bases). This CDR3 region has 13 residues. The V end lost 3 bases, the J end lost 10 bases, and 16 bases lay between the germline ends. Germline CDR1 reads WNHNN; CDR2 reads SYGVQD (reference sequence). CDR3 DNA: TGCGCCAGCAGTGACCAGGGTACCACCACACAGTACTTC. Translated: CASSDQGTTTQYF.

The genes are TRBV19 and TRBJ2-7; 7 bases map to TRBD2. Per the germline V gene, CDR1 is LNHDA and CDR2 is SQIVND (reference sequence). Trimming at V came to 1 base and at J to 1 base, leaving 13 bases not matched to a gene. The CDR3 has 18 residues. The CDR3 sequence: CASSIGVRLADKSYEQYF. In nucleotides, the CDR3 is TGTGCCAGTAGTATAGGTGTTCGGCTAGCGGATAAGTCCTACGAGCAGTACTTC.

CDR3 sequence reads: CATSRPGLHYEQYF. The CDR3 region has the DNA TGTGCCACCAGCAGACCGGGACTCCATTACGAGCAGTACTTC. The genes are TRBV15 and TRBJ2-7; tentatively, D is TRBD2 (6 bases). From germline, CDR1 is LNHNV and CDR2 YYDKDF (reference sequence). V lost 2 bases to trimming and J lost 4 bases, with 12 bases between them. The length of the CDR3 is 14 residues.

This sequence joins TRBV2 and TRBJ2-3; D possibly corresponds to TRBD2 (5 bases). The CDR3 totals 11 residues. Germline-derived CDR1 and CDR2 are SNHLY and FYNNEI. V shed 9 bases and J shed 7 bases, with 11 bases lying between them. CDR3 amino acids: CASTRANTQYF. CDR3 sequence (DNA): TGTGCCAGTACTAGGGCTAATACGCAGTATTTT.

The CDR3 sequence is CASSLGQAASSYEQYF. The CDR3 nucleotides are TGTGCCAGCAGCTTAGGGCAAGCGGCAAGCTCCTACGAGCAGTACTTC. The chain is built from TRBV7-6 and TRBJ2-7; a possible D gene is TRBD2 (5 bases). CDR1 is SGHVS, CDR2 FNYEAQ, per germline. Trimming stripped 1 base from V and 0 bases from J, with 13 bases between. The length of the CDR3 is 16 residues.

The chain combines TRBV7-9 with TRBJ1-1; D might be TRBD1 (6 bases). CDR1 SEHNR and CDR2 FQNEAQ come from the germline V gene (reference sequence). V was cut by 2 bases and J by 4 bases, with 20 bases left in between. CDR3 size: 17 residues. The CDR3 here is CASSLWGGQGRGTEAFF. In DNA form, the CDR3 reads TGTGCCAGCAGCTTATGGGGGGGGCAGGGCCGCGGCACTGAAGCTTTCTTT. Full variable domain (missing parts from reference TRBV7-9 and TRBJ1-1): DTGVSQNPRHKITKRGQNVTFRCDPISEHNRLYWYRQTLGQGPEFLTYFQNEAQLEKSRLLSDRFSAERPKGSFSTLEIQRTEQGDSAMYLCASSLWGGQGRGTEAFFGQGTRLTVV.

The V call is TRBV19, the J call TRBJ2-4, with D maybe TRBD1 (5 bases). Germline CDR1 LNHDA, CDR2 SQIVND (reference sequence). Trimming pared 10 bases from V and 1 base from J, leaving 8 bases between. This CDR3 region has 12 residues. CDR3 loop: CATAGAKNIQYF. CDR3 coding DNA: TGTGCCACCGCAGGGGCCAAAAACATTCAGTACTTC.

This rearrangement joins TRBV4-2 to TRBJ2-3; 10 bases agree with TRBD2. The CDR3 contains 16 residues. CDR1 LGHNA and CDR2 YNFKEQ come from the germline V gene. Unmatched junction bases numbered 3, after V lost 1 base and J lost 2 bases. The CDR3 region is CASSQVGTSDTDTQYF. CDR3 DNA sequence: TGTGCCAGCAGCCAAGTGGGGACTAGCGACACAGATACGCAGTATTTT.

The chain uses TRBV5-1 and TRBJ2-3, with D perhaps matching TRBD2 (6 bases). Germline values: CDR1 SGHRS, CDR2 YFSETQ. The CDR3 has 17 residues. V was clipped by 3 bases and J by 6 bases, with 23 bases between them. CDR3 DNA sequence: TGCGCCAGCAGCTCCCGTCAGTCTGTGGGCGGGGTGGATACGCAGTATTTT. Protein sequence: CASSSRQSVGGVDTQYF.

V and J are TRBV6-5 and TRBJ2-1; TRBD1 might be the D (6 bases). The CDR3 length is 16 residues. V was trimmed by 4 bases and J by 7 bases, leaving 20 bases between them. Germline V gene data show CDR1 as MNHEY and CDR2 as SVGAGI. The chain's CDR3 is CASSSTRQEVGNEQFF. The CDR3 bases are TGTGCCAGCAGTTCCACCAGACAGGAAGTGGGGAATGAGCAGTTCTTC.

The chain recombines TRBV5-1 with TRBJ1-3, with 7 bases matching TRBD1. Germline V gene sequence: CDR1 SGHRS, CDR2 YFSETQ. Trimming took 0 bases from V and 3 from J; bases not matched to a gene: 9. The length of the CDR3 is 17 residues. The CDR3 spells CASSLEGLQGFGNTIYF. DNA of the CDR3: TGCGCCAGCAGCTTGGAAGGGTTACAGGGGTTTGGAAACACCATATATTTT. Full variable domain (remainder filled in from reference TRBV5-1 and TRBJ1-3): KAGVTQTPRYLIKTRGQQVTLSCSPISGHRSVSWYQQTPGQGLQFLFEYFSETQRNKGNFPGRFSGRQFSNSRSEMNVSTLELGDSALYLCASSLEGLQGFGNTIYFGEGSWLTVV.

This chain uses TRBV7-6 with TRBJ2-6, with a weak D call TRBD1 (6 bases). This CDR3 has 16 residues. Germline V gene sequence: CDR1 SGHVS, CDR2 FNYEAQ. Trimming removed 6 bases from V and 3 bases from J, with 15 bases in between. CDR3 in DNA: TGTGCCAGCAGTTCAGGGGCGCGTATTGGGGCCAACGTCCTGACTTTC. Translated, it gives CASSSGARIGANVLTF.